The 9 T cell receptor beta chains below all came from one sample that was sequenced in a study of blood T cell repertoires in COVID-19. Generated by immunoSEQ multiplex PCR, the TCRdb table keeps only in-frame clones and is missing some. Of about 220,000 clones in the sample, 70% to 85% were seen once. Sequencing was carried out using PBMCs or T cells enriched from blood (not recorded which). These TCRs come from a man aged 35 to 55 who had recovered from COVID-19.

V and J are TRBV27 and TRBJ1-5; no firm D call. CDR3 length: 15 residues. Per germline, CDR1 MNHEY and CDR2 SMNVEV (reference sequence). The V and J ends lost 3 bases and 6 bases respectively, with 15 bases between them. The CDR3 is CASSFLAGGSQPQHF. CDR3 DNA sequence: TGTGCCAGCAGTTTCCTTGCGGGAGGTAGTCAGCCCCAGCATTTT.

The chain has TRBV7-9 and TRBJ2-7; D is unresolved. The CDR3 is 13 amino acids. Deletions cut 5 bases from V and 1 base from J, with 9 bases between. Germline assignment: CDR1 SEHNR and CDR2 FQNEAQ (reference sequence). The DNA for the CDR3 is TGTGCCAGCAGCCCGCACAGTTCCTACGAGCAGTACTTC. Translating gives CASSPHSSYEQYF.

This clone turned up a few times. The V call is TRBV6-2 or TRBV6-3, the J call TRBJ2-3; 12 bases line up with TRBD2. Germline CDR1 is MNHEY and CDR2 is SVGEGT. The junction had 8 bases not matched to a gene; V was cut back by 6 bases and J by 10 bases. There are 14 residues in the CDR3. The CDR3 nucleotides are TGTGCCAGCAGCCGACTAGCGGGGGCCCCTGCGCAGTATTTT. It translates to CASSRLAGAPAQYF.

The rearrangement links TRBV7-2 to TRBJ1-2, with a tentative D call TRBD1 (6 bases). CDR1 is SGHTA and CDR2 is FQGNSA in the germline V gene. V lost 3 bases and J lost 7, with 12 bases in between. The CDR3 has 13 amino acids. The CDR3 here is CASSFGGGSGYTF. The CDR3 nucleotides read TGTGCCAGCAGCTTCGGGGGGGGCTCTGGCTACACCTTC.

The V and J genes are TRBV5-1 and TRBJ2-5, with 11 bases aligning to TRBD2. Losses at the gene ends were 5 bases for V and 4 bases for J; bases not matched to a gene: 10. CDR3 size: 16 residues. Germline V CDR1 and CDR2: SGHRS, YFSETQ. The CDR3 coding sequence is TGCGCCAGCAGTCTGAGGGGTCTAGCGGGGGGAGAGACCCAGTACTTC. This gives the protein CASSLRGLAGGETQYF.

This clone was seen a few times. The V call is TRBV6-5, the J call TRBJ1-4; D is unclear. CDR3 length: 10 residues. V was trimmed by 6 bases and J by 8 bases, leaving 4 bases between them. Looked up from germline, CDR1 is MNHEY and CDR2 is SVGAGI. CDR3 in DNA: TGTGCCAGCAGGCGAGAAAAACTGTTTTTT. As protein: CASRREKLFF.

The chain is built from TRBV6-5 and TRBJ1-1, with unresolved D. The ends were cut back, 0 bases at V and 6 bases at J, with 17 bases in the middle. CDR1 MNHEY and CDR2 SVGAGI come from the germline V gene. The CDR3 loop spans 16 amino acids. CDR3 coding DNA: TGTGCCAGCAGTTACTCCTCTCGGGGAAAGAAGGCTGAAGCTTTCTTT. Translation gives CASSYSSRGKKAEAFF.

This chain uses TRBV2 with TRBJ1-3, with 9 bases that match TRBD1. Germline-derived CDR1 and CDR2 are SNHLY and FYNNEI. The CDR3 length is 17 residues. V lost 5 bases and J lost 2; bases outside the gene matches: 10. The DNA of the CDR3 is TGTGCCAGCAGTTTACCCGGACAGGGGCGCCCTGGAAACACCATATATTTT. It codes for CASSLPGQGRPGNTIYF. Full variable domain (remainder filled in from reference TRBV2 and TRBJ1-3): EPEVTQTPSHQVTQMGQEVILRCVPISNHLYFYWYRQILGQKVEFLVSFYNNEISEKSEIFDDQFSVERPDGSNFTLKIRSTKLEDSAMYFCASSLPGQGRPGNTIYFGEGSWLTVV.

This chain connects TRBV5-1 to TRBJ2-1; 12 nucleotides agree with TRBD2. CDR1 and CDR2 from the germline V gene are SGHRS and YFSETQ. V lost 4 bases and J lost 4; bases outside the gene matches: 6. The CDR3 runs to 16 residues. The CDR3 loop is CASSGRLAGAYNEQFF. The DNA for the CDR3 is TGCGCCAGCAGCGGGCGACTAGCGGGGGCATACAATGAGCAGTTCTTC.